A single sample gave rise to the 13 T cell receptor beta chains below, sequenced in a study of blood T cell repertoires in COVID-19. The data were produced by immunoSEQ multiplex PCR, yet TCRdb's version contains in-frame clones alone and is incomplete. The profile shows more than 150,000 clones, approximately 84% of them singletons. Material: peripheral blood. These receptors were obtained from a woman older than 75 with acute or convalescent COVID-19.

The chain carries TRBV7-9 and TRBJ2-7; TRBD1 matches at 10 bases. The germline gives CDR1 SEHNR, CDR2 FQNEAQ (reference sequence). V trimming: 3 bases; J trimming: 4 bases; junction bases outside the gene matches: 9. CDR3 length: 16 residues. CDR3 bases: TGTGCCAGCAGCTTCAGTGACAGGGGGCTTCGGTACGAGCAGTACTTC. Translated, it gives CASSFSDRGLRYEQYF.

V gene TRBV28 combines with J gene TRBJ1-6; TRBD1 matches 9 bases. The V gene's germline CDR1 is MDHEN and CDR2 SYDVKM. Losses at the gene ends were 6 bases for V and 7 bases for J; bases not matched to a gene: 7. The CDR3 covers 15 residues. This CDR3 reads CASSPGGTGNSPLHF. For the CDR3, the DNA is TGTGCCAGCAGCCCGGGTGGGACAGGGAATTCACCCCTCCACTTT.

The chain is built from TRBV6-6 and TRBJ1-5; 10 nucleotides agree with TRBD1. Trimming cost V 7 bases and J 1 base; bases outside gene matches: 7. Looked up from germline, CDR1 is MNHNY and CDR2 is SVGAGI (reference sequence). The CDR3 runs 16 residues. Here the CDR3 DNA reads TGTGCCAGCAAAAAAAGGGGACAGGGGAGCAATCAGCCCCAGCATTTT. Protein product: CASKKRGQGSNQPQHF.

The V gene is TRBV6-5, the J gene TRBJ2-5; the match to TRBD2 covers 13 bases. Germline CDR1 MNHEY, CDR2 SVGAGI. The CDR3 covers 15 residues. V dropped 5 bases and J dropped 4; count of bases not matched to a gene: 4. In DNA form, the CDR3 reads TGTGCCAGCAGTCCCCGGACTAGCGGGGGAGAGACCCAGTACTTC. It translates to CASSPRTSGGETQYF.

This clone has more than one count but fewer than ten. This sequence joins TRBV19 and TRBJ1-5; D unresolved. The V gene's germline CDR1 is LNHDA and CDR2 SQIVND (reference sequence). The germline V and J ends were trimmed by 5 bases and 1 base, with 9 bases remaining between them. The CDR3 length is 14 residues. The DNA of the CDR3 is TGTGCCAGTAGTCCGCGGGGAAGCAATCAGCCCCAGCATTTT. Protein: CASSPRGSNQPQHF.

This clone was observed a few times. The chain employs TRBV4-1 and TRBJ2-7, with 11 bases identical to TRBD1. V gave up 5 bases and J gave up 0 bases; unmatched junction bases: 3. CDR1 is MGHRA, CDR2 YSYEKL, per germline. This CDR3 contains 15 residues. Here the CDR3 DNA reads TGCGCCAGCAGCTTCGGACAGGGGGCCTCCTACGAGCAGTACTTC. This codes for CASSFGQGASYEQYF.

The J gene is TRBJ1-1, the V gene TRBV15; TRBD1 is a possible D gene (6 bases). Trimming removed 1 base at V and 5 bases at J, with 17 bases between. The germline CDR1 and CDR2 sequences are LNHNV and YYDKDF (reference sequence). The CDR3 contains 16 residues. The CDR3: CATSRGTDTTVTEAFF. The CDR3 coding sequence is TGTGCCACCAGCAGAGGGACAGACACTACCGTTACTGAAGCTTTCTTT. The full variable domain, rest sourced from reference TRBV15 and TRBJ1-1, is DAMVIQNPRYQVTQFGKPVTLSCSQTLNHNVMYWYQQKSSQAPKLLFHYYDKDFNNEADTPDNFQSRRPNTSFCFLDIRSPGLGDTAMYLCATSRGTDTTVTEAFFGQGTRLTVV.

This rearrangement joins TRBV6-5 to TRBJ1-5; D is perhaps TRBD1 (6 bases). V lost 2 bases and J 4 bases, leaving 12 bases between the germline ends. The germline gives CDR1 MNHEY, CDR2 SVGAGI. This CDR3 is built from 15 residues. The CDR3 reads CASSYNGQLNQPQHF. The CDR3 coding sequence is TGTGCCAGCAGTTACAACGGACAGCTTAATCAGCCCCAGCATTTT.

The chain recombines TRBV19 with TRBJ2-7; 13 bases agree with TRBD2. The CDR3 spans 16 residues. In germline, CDR1 is LNHDA, CDR2 SQIVND (reference sequence). Trimming cost V 7 bases and J 3 bases; bases outside gene matches: 9. CDR3 DNA sequence: TGTGCCAGTACCAAAGGCGGGACTAGCGGGAACTACGAGCAGTACTTC. Amino acid sequence: CASTKGGTSGNYEQYF.

The chain carries TRBV12-5 and TRBJ2-3; TRBD2 matches at 14 bases. The CDR3 contains 20 residues. Per the germline V gene, CDR1 is LGHNT and CDR2 is FRNRAP. J gave up 8 bases and V 2 bases, and 18 bases lay outside the gene matches. The DNA for the CDR3 is TGTGCTAGTGGTTTGCTTCAGGGACTAGCGGGAGTTCAGGGGCGAGGTACGCAGTATTTT. It is translated as CASGLLQGLAGVQGRGTQYF. Complete variable domain (other parts from reference TRBV12-5 and TRBJ2-3): DARVTQTPRHKVTEMGQEVTMRCQPILGHNTVFWYRQTMMQGLELLAYFRNRAPLDDSGMPKDRFSAEMPDATLATLKIQPSEPRDSAVYFCASGLLQGLAGVQGRGTQYFGPGTRLTVL.

The rearrangement links TRBV24-1 to TRBJ2-2, with D maybe TRBD2 (6 bases). Trimming removed 1 base from V and 8 bases from J, with 7 bases in between. CDR1 and CDR2 from the germline V gene are KGHDR and SFDVKD. This CDR3 comprises 13 residues. As DNA, the CDR3 is TGTGCCACCAGTGATTTTGCGGGAGGGGAGCTGTTTTTT. This encodes CATSDFAGGELFF.

The chain links TRBV11-3 to TRBJ2-7; the D gene is possibly TRBD2 (6 bases). V was trimmed by 2 bases and J by 2 bases, leaving 13 bases between them. CDR1 and CDR2 (germline): SGHNT, YENEEA. The CDR3 sequence is 15 residues long. The CDR3 coding sequence is TGTGCCAGCAGCTTAAATCGACGGAGGGCCTACGAGCAGTACTTC. It translates to CASSLNRRRAYEQYF.

This rearrangement joins TRBV30 to TRBJ1-3; TRBD1 agrees at 8 bases. The CDR3 extends over 15 amino acids. The germline CDR1 and CDR2 sequences are GTSNPN and SVGIG (reference sequence). The DNA for the CDR3 is TGTAGTTCAGAAGCCTCAGGGGGCCCTGGAAACACCATATATTTT. Encoded protein: CSSEASGGPGNTIYF.